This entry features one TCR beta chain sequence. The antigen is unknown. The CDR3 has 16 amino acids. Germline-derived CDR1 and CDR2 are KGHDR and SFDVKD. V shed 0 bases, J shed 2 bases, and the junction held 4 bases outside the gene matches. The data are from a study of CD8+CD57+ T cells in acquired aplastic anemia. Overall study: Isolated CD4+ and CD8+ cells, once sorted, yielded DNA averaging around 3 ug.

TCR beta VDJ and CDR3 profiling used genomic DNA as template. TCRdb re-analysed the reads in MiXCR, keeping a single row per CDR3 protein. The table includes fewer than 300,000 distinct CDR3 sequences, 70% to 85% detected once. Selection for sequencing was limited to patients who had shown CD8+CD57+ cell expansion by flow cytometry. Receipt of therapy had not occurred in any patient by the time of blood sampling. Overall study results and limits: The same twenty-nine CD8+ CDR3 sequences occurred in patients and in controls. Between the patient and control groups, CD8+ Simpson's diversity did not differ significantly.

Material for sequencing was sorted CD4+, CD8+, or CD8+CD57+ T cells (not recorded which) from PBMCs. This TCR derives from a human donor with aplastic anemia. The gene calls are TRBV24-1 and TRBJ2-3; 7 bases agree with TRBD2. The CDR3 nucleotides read TGTGCCACCAGTGATTTGCGACTAGCAGACACAGATACGCAGTATTTT. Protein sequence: CATSDLRLADTDTQYF.